What follows are 8 T cell receptor beta chains derived from one specimen sequenced in a study of T cells in Graves' hyperthyroidism and ophthalmopathy. The investigators amplified TCR beta CDR3 regions from RNA transcripts. A first-round RT-PCR of the TCR CDR3 used the HTBI primer set. TCRdb reprocessed the multiplex PCR reads with MiXCR, giving one entry per CDR3 protein. The repertoire consists of about 480,000 distinct CDR3 sequences, with around 14% occurring once and the leading ten covering about 17%. Sequenced sample: blood. The receptors shown here come from a woman aged 18-29 years with Graves' hyperthyroidism.

Ten or more counts support this clonotype. The J gene is TRBJ2-2, the V gene TRBV12-3 or TRBV12-4; D is uncertain. This CDR3 contains 14 residues. V lost 3 bases, J lost 4 bases, and 9 bases lay in between. The CDR3 nucleotides are TGTGCCAGCAGTTTTTATCGGAGCACCGGGGAGCTGTTTTTT. Its protein product is CASSFYRSTGELFF.

The chain employs TRBV12-3 or TRBV12-4 and TRBJ2-3, with 11 bases aligning to TRBD2. The CDR3 sequence is 19 residues long. Unmatched junction bases numbered 13, after V lost 5 bases and J lost 0 bases. The CDR3 DNA is TGTGCCAGCAGTAGCATAGCGGGAGGGCCGGATCCTAGCACAGATACGCAGTATTTT. Translating gives CASSSIAGGPDPSTDTQYF.

This clonotype was recorded at least ten times. V gene TRBV10-3 combines with J gene TRBJ1-2; D is ambiguous. The CDR3 has 13 amino acids. Between the trimmed V and J ends, which lost 3 bases and 4 bases, there was a span of 9 bases. Germline values: CDR1 ENHRY, CDR2 SYGVKD. This chain's CDR3 is CAISDGYSYGYTF. For the CDR3, the DNA is TGTGCCATCAGTGACGGCTATAGCTATGGCTACACCTTC.

This clonotype was found many times. The chain combines TRBV6-1 with TRBJ2-7; a possible D gene is TRBD1 (5 bases). CDR1 and CDR2 from the germline V gene are MNHNS and SASEGT. The CDR3 loop spans 14 amino acids. V was cut by 5 bases and J by 5 bases, with 16 bases left in between. The CDR3 region has the DNA TGTGCCAGCAGTCAACAGGTTTTTAACAACGAGCAGTACGTC. It is translated as CASSQQVFNNEQYV.

This clonotype has ten or more counts. This chain links TRBV2 with TRBJ2-1; 9 bases are shared with TRBD1. Germline CDR1 is SNHLY and CDR2 is FYNNEI. The J segment lost 5 bases and the V segment lost 7 bases, leaving 6 bases of the junction unmatched. The CDR3 is made up of 14 amino acids. Here the CDR3 DNA reads TGTGCCAGCACGGCAGGACAGGGGCACAATGAGCAGTTCTTC. Its translation: CASTAGQGHNEQFF.

The chain recombines TRBV7-9 with TRBJ2-7, with D unclear. CDR3 length: 14 residues. The V gene's germline CDR1 is SEHNR and CDR2 FQNEAQ (reference sequence). Trimming removed 5 bases at V and 1 base at J, with 12 bases between. The CDR3 nucleotides are TGTGCCAGCAGCCCAGTAGAGGAGTCCTACGAGCAGTACTTC. Translated, it gives CASSPVEESYEQYF.

There are many counts of this clonotype. This CDR3 reads CAWTSDRNNSPLHF. In DNA form, the CDR3 reads TGTGCCTGGACATCGGACAGAAATAATTCACCCCTCCACTTT. The chain recombines TRBV30 with TRBJ1-6, with a weak D call TRBD1 (6 bases). The CDR3 covers 14 residues. The V gene's germline CDR1 is GTSNPN and CDR2 SVGIG (reference sequence). V lost 4 bases to trimming and J lost 5 bases, with 12 bases between them.

This clonotype was counted only a few times. The chain is built from TRBV20-1 and TRBJ2-3, with D possibly being TRBD1 (6 bases). The V end was cut by 7 bases, the J end by 4 bases, with 21 bases between. CDR1 and CDR2 (germline): DFQATT, SNEGSKA (reference sequence). CDR3 length: 15 residues. CDR3 DNA sequence: TGCAGTGTCCACCAAGCTAGGGGGAAGGCAGATACGCAGTATTTT. Its translation: CSVHQARGKADTQYF.